The rows below give T cell receptor beta chains drawn from one sample of a study of early stage breast cancer tumors. Some clones are missing from TCRdb's copy, which holds only in-frame ones; the method was immunoSEQ multiplex PCR. Here the sample spans some 30,000 clones, 84% being singletons. The sequenced material came from blood. Receptors were obtained from a person aged 45-65 years with breast cancer. CDR3s include the opening cysteine and the closing phenylalanine or tryptophan. A D gene is named only where the DNA matches it firmly. Not all rows give a size; the values are once, few, many and, for expanded clones, a class.

d_call clone_size j_call v_call cdr3_aa cdr3_nt
TRBD1 NA TRBJ2-2 TRBV19 CASSTDRAYTGELFF TGTGCCAGTAGTACCGACAGGGCCTACACCGGGGAGCTGTTTTTT
NA NA TRBJ1-2 TRBV9 CASSVGPRVSDGYTF TGTGCCAGCAGCGTAGGCCCCAGGGTGTCTGATGGCTACACCTTC
NA NA TRBJ1-5 TRBV2 CASSEVPGGNQPQHF TGTGCCAGCAGTGAAGTTCCAGGTGGCAATCAGCCCCAGCATTTT
TRBD1 NA TRBJ1-1 TRBV7-2 CASSFFQGAEAFF TGTGCCAGCAGCTTTTTCCAGGGGGCTGAAGCTTTCTTT
NA NA TRBJ2-5 TRBV7-9 CASWWQGRLETQYF TGTGCTTCGTGGTGGCAGGGGAGGTTGGAGACCCAGTACTTC
NA NA TRBJ2-1 TRBV6-4 CASSDSVGVYNEQFF TGTGCCAGCAGTGACTCAGTGGGGGTCTACAATGAGCAGTTCTTC
TRBD1 NA TRBJ1-2 TRBV7-2 CASSLTIDRVVRQHGYTF TGTGCCAGCAGCCTAACAATCGACAGGGTTGTTAGGCAACATGGCTACACCTTC
NA once TRBJ2-4 TRBV15 CATSRRDVPTKNIQYF TGTGCCACCAGCAGGAGAGACGTCCCGACCAAAAACATTCAGTACTTC
NA NA TRBJ2-5 TRBV18 CASSPLGETQYF TGTGCCAGCTCACCGCTGGGAGAGACCCAGTACTTC
NA NA TRBJ1-1 TRBV7-9 CASSLDSGPEAFF TGTGCCAGCAGCCTGGACAGTGGGCCTGAAGCTTTCTTT
TRBD2 NA TRBJ2-7 TRBV10-3 CAISSPSGPSSYEQYF TGTGCCATCAGTTCCCCTAGCGGGCCCAGCTCCTACGAGCAGTACTTC
NA NA TRBJ1-3 TRBV6-5 CASSITTGSGNTIYF TGTGCCAGCAGTATCACGACAGGCTCTGGAAACACCATATATTTT